This T cell receptor beta chain was recovered during a study of blood T cell repertoires in COVID-19. Study at large: The United States, Italy and Spain provided the acute and convalescent COVID-19 samples.

Germline lookup yields CDR1 KGHDR and CDR2 SFDVKD. The CDR3 has 12 residues. The germline V and J ends were trimmed by 6 bases and 4 bases, with 6 bases remaining between them. The authors' processing: Nucleated cell counts were estimated from reference gene primer amplification. Assay: immunoSEQ multiplex PCR; the TCRdb copy retains only in-frame clones and omits some. Clone size and V and J calls were adopted from that table, with D and trimming inferred from the DNA. In the table there are roughly 24,000 clones, roughly 88% of which are singletons. The TCR originated in a man in his 70s in a cohort sampled during active COVID-19. The sequenced sample was peripheral blood. The V gene is TRBV24-1, the J gene TRBJ1-5, with D hard to call. The DNA of the CDR3 is TGTGCCACCAGTACGGGGAATCAGCCCCAGCATTTT. Its protein product is CATSTGNQPQHF.